Sequencing of this T cell receptor beta chain was carried out in a study of T cell changes during pregnancy in multiple sclerosis. Here immunoSEQ multiplex PCR was the method, and the copy in TCRdb shows in-frame clones only, minus some. The sample consists of roughly 49,000 clones, 90% of them appearing once. The V gene's germline CDR1 is MGHDK and CDR2 SYGVNS. The V segment lost 5 bases and the J segment 0 bases; nucleotides outside the gene matches: 9. The CDR3 runs to 18 residues. This TCR was sampled from a female donor in good health, enrolled as a control in a pregnancy study. V and J are TRBV25-1 and TRBJ2-3, with TRBD2 identical over 12 bases. The material sequenced was peripheral blood, taken in the first trimester of pregnancy. Written as DNA, the CDR3 is TGTGCCAGCAGTAAACTAGCGGGGGGCGTTTCTAGCACAGATACGCAGTATTTT. Protein product: CASSKLAGGVSSTDTQYF.